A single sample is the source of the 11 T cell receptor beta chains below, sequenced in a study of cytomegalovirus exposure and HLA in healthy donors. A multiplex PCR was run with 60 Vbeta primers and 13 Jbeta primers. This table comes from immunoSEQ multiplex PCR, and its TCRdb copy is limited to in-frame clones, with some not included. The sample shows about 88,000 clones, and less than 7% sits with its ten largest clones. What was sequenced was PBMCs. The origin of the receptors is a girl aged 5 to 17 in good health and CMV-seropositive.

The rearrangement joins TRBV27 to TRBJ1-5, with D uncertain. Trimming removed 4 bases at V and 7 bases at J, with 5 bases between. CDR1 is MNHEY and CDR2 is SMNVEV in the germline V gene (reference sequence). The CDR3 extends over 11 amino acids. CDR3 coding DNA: TGTGCCAGCAGTTCTATACAGCCCCAGCATTTT. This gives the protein CASSSIQPQHF.

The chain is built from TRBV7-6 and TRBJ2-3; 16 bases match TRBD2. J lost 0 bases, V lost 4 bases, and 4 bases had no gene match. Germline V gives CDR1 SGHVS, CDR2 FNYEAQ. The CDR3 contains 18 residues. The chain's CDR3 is CASSYQGLAGGSTDTQYF. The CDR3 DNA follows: TGTGCCAGCAGCTATCAGGGACTAGCGGGGGGGAGCACAGATACGCAGTATTTT.

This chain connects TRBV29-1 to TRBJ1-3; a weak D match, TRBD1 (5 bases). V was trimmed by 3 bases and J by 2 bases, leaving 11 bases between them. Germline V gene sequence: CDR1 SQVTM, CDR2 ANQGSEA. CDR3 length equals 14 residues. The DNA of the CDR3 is TGCAGCGTTGATGGGTCAGGGACTGGAAACACCATATATTTT. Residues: CSVDGSGTGNTIYF.

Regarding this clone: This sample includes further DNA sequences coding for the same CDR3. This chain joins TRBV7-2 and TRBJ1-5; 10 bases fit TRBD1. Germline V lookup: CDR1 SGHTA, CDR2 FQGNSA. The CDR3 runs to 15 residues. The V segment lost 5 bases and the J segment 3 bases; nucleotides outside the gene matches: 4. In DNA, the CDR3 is TGTGCCAGCAGCCCCCGACAGGGGGCCAATCAGCCCCAGCATTTT. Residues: CASSPRQGANQPQHF.

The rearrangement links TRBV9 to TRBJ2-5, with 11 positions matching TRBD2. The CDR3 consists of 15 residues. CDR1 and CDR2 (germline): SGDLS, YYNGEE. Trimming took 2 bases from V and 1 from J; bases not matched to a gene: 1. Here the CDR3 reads CASSVSGGAQETQYF. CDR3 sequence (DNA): TGTGCCAGCAGCGTTAGCGGGGGGGCCCAAGAGACCCAGTACTTC.

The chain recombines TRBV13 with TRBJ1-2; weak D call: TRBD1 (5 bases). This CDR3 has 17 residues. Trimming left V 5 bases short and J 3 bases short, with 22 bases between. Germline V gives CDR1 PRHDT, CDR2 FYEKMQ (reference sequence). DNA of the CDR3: TGTGCCAGCAGCCACCCCTCCGGGACGGGGGGAGACTATGGCTACACCTTC. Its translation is CASSHPSGTGGDYGYTF. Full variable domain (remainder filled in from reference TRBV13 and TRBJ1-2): AAGVIQSPRHLIKEKRETATLKCYPIPRHDTVYWYQQGPGQDPQFLISFYEKMQSDKGSIPDRFSAQQFSDYHSELNMSSLELGDSALYFCASSHPSGTGGDYGYTFGSGTRLTVV.

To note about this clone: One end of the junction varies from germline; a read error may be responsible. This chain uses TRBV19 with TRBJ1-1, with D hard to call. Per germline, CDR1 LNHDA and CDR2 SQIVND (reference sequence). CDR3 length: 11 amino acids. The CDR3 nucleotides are TGTGCCAGTAGTATAGCCGCCGACATTTCGTTT. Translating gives CASSIAADISF.

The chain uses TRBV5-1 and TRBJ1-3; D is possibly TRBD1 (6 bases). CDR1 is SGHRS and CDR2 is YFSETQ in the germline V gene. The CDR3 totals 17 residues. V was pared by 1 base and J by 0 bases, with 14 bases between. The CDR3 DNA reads TGCGCCAGCAGCTTGACCCCGGACAGTTCCTCTGGAAACACCATATATTTT. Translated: CASSLTPDSSSGNTIYF.

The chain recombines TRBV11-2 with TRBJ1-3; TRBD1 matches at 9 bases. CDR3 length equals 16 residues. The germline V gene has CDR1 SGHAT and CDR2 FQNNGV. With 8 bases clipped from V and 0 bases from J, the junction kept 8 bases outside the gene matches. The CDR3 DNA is TGTGCCAGCCGACCTCCGGGACAGGGCTCTGGAAACACCATATATTTT. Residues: CASRPPGQGSGNTIYF.

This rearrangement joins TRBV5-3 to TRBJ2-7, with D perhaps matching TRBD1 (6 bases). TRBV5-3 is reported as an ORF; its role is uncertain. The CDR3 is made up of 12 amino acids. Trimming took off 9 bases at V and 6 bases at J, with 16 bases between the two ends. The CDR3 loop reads CATPPGEGEQYV. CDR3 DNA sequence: TGTGCCACACCCCCAGGGGAAGGCGAGCAGTACGTC.

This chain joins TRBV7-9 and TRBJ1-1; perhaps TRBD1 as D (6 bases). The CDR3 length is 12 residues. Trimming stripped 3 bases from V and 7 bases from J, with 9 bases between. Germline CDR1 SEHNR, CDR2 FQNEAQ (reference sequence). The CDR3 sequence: CASSFDRFEAFF. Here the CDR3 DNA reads TGTGCCAGCAGCTTCGACAGGTTTGAAGCTTTCTTT.